The 17 T cell receptor beta chains listed next were all sequenced from one sample in a study of T cells after yellow fever vaccination. MiXCR was run by TCRdb on the 5' RACE reads, yielding one entry per CDR3 protein. The table records hundreds of thousands of distinct CDR3 sequences, around 4% of them present only once. Sequencing was performed on PBMCs, taken on the day of the yellow fever booster vaccination. These receptors were taken from a man aged 18 to 30 who received the YFV17D yellow fever vaccine.

This clonotype was seen ten or more times. This chain uses TRBV5-6 with TRBJ1-5, with a possible D match to TRBD1 (5 bases). The germline CDR1 and CDR2 sequences are SGHDT and YYEEEE. V was pared by 5 bases and J by 4 bases, with 13 bases between. This CDR3 has 14 amino acids. CDR3 in DNA: TGTGCCAGCAGTTGGGGCCGAGGGAATCAGCCCCAGCATTTT. It yields the protein CASSWGRGNQPQHF.

J is TRBJ2-7 and V is TRBV12-3 or TRBV12-4; D gene ambiguous. The ends were cut back, 2 bases at V and 3 bases at J, with 8 bases in the middle. This CDR3 has 13 amino acids. The CDR3 protein is CASSLLGFYEQYF. CDR3 DNA: TGTGCCAGCAGTTTATTGGGGTTCTACGAGCAGTACTTC.

This clonotype was recorded at least ten times. The chain combines TRBV7-2 with TRBJ2-7; 7 positions agree with TRBD1. The CDR3 length is 16 residues. V was clipped by 2 bases and J by 2 bases; unmatched bases: 9. Germline V gene data show CDR1 as SGHTA and CDR2 as FQGNSA. CDR3 nucleotides: TGTGCCAGCAGCTTACGCTCTGGGACAGTGACCTACGAGCAGTACTTC. It translates to CASSLRSGTVTYEQYF.

This clonotype has at least ten counts. The chain carries TRBV2 and TRBJ2-3; D call uncertain. The V and J ends lost 1 base and 6 bases respectively, with 11 bases between them. CDR3 length: 14 residues. Germline values: CDR1 SNHLY, CDR2 FYNNEI. CDR3 in DNA: TGTGCCAGCAGTGAAGGTCGGAGATCCGATACGCAGTATTTT. It is translated as CASSEGRRSDTQYF. Supplemented by reference TRBV2 and TRBJ2-3, the full variable domain reads EPEVTQTPSHQVTQMGQEVILRCVPISNHLYFYWYRQILGQKVEFLVSFYNNEISEKSEIFDDQFSVERPDGSNFTLKIRSTKLEDSAMYFCASSEGRRSDTQYFGPGTRLTVL.

This clonotype was seen at least ten times. V and J are TRBV6-2 or TRBV6-3 and TRBJ2-7; a possible D gene is TRBD1 (5 bases). Looked up from germline, CDR1 is MNHEY and CDR2 is SVGEGT. V shed 2 bases and J shed 7 bases, with 15 bases lying between them. The CDR3 is 14 amino acids. CDR3 DNA sequence: TGTGCCAGCAGTTACGGGCCAGGGCGATGGGAGCAGTACGTC. Translation gives CASSYGPGRWEQYV.

This clonotype was found a few times. The rearrangement joins TRBV12-3 or TRBV12-4 to TRBJ1-1; D call uncertain. Trimming took off 5 bases at V and 7 bases at J, with 11 bases between the two ends. This CDR3 spans 12 amino acids. CDR3 amino acids: CASSPVYHEAFF. CDR3 nucleotides: TGTGCCAGCAGTCCGGTATATCATGAAGCTTTCTTT.

This clonotype was picked up many times. The chain uses TRBV15 and TRBJ2-4, with a possible D match to TRBD1 (6 bases). The CDR3 has 14 residues. Germline V gene lookup returns CDR1 LNHNV and CDR2 YYDKDF (reference sequence). V was pared by 0 bases and J by 8 bases, with 11 bases between. The CDR3: CATSRDSQGYIQYF. The CDR3 bases are TGTGCCACCAGCAGAGATTCACAGGGCTACATTCAGTACTTC.

The chain combines TRBV3-1 with TRBJ1-2; D uncertain. Looked up from germline, CDR1 is LGHDT and CDR2 is YNNKEL (reference sequence). CDR3 length equals 16 residues. V was shortened by 1 base and J by 4 bases, with 16 bases between the two germline ends. Here the CDR3 DNA reads TGTGCCAGCAGCCAAGTCCCGGTGACACCCCCCTATGGCTACACCTTC. It is translated as CASSQVPVTPPYGYTF.

Many counts were recorded for this clonotype. This chain uses TRBV20-1 with TRBJ1-2; D possibly corresponds to TRBD1 (5 bases). Germline loops: CDR1 DFQATT, CDR2 SNEGSKA (reference sequence). The ends were cut back, 3 bases at V and 7 bases at J, with 15 bases in the middle. The CDR3 extends over 13 amino acids. Written as DNA, the CDR3 is TGCAGTGCTAGTTCGCAGGGCGCTAGTGGCTACACCTTC. Translating gives CSASSQGASGYTF.

This clonotype was picked up a small number of times. The rearrangement uses TRBV20-1 and TRBJ2-5; D not certain. The germline V gene encodes CDR1 DFQATT and CDR2 SNEGSKA (reference sequence). The length of the CDR3 is 14 residues. V was pared by 3 bases and J by 1 base, with 12 bases between. In DNA form, the CDR3 reads TGCAGTGCTAGGCCCGCAAGGACCCAAGAGACCCAGTACTTC. Its translation is CSARPARTQETQYF.

This clonotype was found many times. This sequence joins TRBV7-9 and TRBJ1-4; 7 nucleotides line up with TRBD1. The germline V gene has CDR1 SEHNR and CDR2 FQNEAQ (reference sequence). Losses at the gene ends were 4 bases for V and 8 bases for J; bases not matched to a gene: 7. The CDR3 consists of 14 residues. CDR3 protein: CASSSPDRDEKLFF. CDR3 sequence (DNA): TGTGCCAGCAGCTCCCCCGACAGGGACGAAAAACTGTTTTTT.

This clonotype was seen at least ten times. The J gene is TRBJ2-7, the V gene TRBV7-6; 8 bases are shared with TRBD2. Trimming took 5 bases from V and 1 from J; bases not matched to a gene: 7. Germline CDR1 SGHVS, CDR2 FNYEAQ. The CDR3 consists of 15 residues. CDR3 amino acids: CASSRISGGSYEQYF. In DNA, the CDR3 is TGTGCCAGCAGCCGGATCAGCGGGGGATCCTACGAGCAGTACTTC.

This clonotype was recorded at least ten times. V is TRBV6-2 or TRBV6-3 and J is TRBJ2-5, with TRBD2 identical over 13 bases. Germline CDR1 is MNHEY and CDR2 is SVGEGT. V lost 5 bases, J lost 9 bases, and 6 bases stayed unmatched. The CDR3 consists of 14 residues. CDR3 sequence: CASSEPGLAGSQYF. The CDR3 DNA is TGTGCCAGCAGTGAACCGGGACTAGCGGGGTCCCAGTACTTC.

The V call is TRBV9, the J call TRBJ2-7; 10 bases map to TRBD1. The V gene end was trimmed by 3 bases and the J gene end by 6 bases; junction bases not matched to a gene: 6. This CDR3 is built from 14 residues. Germline V CDR1 and CDR2: SGDLS, YYNGEE. The CDR3 is CASSARDRGREQYV. CDR3 nucleotides: TGTGCCAGCAGCGCCCGGGACAGGGGACGCGAGCAGTACGTC.

This chain links TRBV6-5 with TRBJ1-1, with D maybe TRBD1 (5 bases). The CDR3 contains 13 residues. V lost 2 bases to trimming and J lost 5 bases, with 9 bases between them. Per germline, CDR1 MNHEY and CDR2 SVGAGI. The CDR3 sequence: CASSYQEGTEAFF. DNA for the CDR3: TGTGCCAGCAGTTACCAGGAGGGGACTGAAGCTTTCTTT.

V gene TRBV18 combines with J gene TRBJ2-5, with a weak D call TRBD1 (6 bases). Germline CDR1 KGHSH, CDR2 LQKENI. The CDR3 totals 15 residues. The ends were cut back, 1 base at V and 5 bases at J, with 14 bases in the middle. The CDR3 sequence is CASSPRLTGRETQYF. The CDR3 bases are TGTGCCAGCTCACCACGGCTGACAGGACGGGAGACCCAGTACTTC.

Written as DNA, the CDR3 is TGCAGTGCCAAGAGGGCGGGACAGGGGACTGAAGCTTTCTTT. Protein product: CSAKRAGQGTEAFF. The chain carries TRBV20-1 and TRBJ1-1; 10 nucleotides line up with TRBD1. The CDR3 has 14 residues. The trim removed 6 bases at V and 5 bases at J, leaving 9 bases unmatched. Germline lookup yields CDR1 DFQATT and CDR2 SNEGSKA (reference sequence).